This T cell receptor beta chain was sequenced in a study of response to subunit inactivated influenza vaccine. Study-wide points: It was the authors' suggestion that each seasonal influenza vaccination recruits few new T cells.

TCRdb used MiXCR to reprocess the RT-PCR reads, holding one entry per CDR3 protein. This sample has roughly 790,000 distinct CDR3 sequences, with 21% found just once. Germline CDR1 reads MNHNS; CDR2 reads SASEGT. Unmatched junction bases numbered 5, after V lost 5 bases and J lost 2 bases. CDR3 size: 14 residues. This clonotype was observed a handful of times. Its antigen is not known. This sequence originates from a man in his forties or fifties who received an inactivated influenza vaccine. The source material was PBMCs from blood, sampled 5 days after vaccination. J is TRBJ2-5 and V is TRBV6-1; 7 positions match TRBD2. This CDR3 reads CASSPPSGQETQYF. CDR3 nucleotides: TGTGCCAGCAGTCCTCCTAGCGGACAAGAGACCCAGTACTTC.